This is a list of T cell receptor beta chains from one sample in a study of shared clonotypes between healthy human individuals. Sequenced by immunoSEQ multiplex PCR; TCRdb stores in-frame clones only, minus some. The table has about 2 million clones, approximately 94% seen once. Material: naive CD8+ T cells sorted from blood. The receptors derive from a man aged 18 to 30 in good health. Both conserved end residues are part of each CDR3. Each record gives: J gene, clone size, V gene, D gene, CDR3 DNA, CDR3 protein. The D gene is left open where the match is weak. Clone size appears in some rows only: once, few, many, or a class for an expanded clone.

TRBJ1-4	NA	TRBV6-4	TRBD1	TGTGCCAGCAGTGCAGACAGGGGAGGTGCAACTAATGAAAAACTGTTTTTT	CASSADRGGATNEKLFF
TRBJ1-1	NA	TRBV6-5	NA	TGTGCCAGCAGTTACTCTGAGGGCTTCGCTGAAGCTTTCTTT	CASSYSEGFAEAFF
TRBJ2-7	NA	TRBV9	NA	TGTGCCAGCAGCGTAGGACAGAACTACGAGCAGTACTTC	CASSVGQNYEQYF
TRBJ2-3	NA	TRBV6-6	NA	TGTGCCAGCAGCTACAGTTACCCAAGGGACACAGATACGCAGTATTTT	CASSYSYPRDTDTQYF
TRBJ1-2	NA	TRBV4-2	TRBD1	TGTGCCAGCAGCCAAACAGGGGGCAACAGTATCTACTATGGCTACACCTTC	CASSQTGGNSIYYGYTF
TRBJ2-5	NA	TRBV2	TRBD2	TGTGCCAGCAGTATAGCGGCGGGGGGGCGCGAGACCCAGTACTTC	CASSIAAGGRETQYF
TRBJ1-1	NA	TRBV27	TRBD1	TGTGCCAGCAGTGCGATCGGGACAGGGGGCAACACTGAAGCTTTCTTT	CASSAIGTGGNTEAFF
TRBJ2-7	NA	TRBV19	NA	TGTGCCAGTAGGATGGACGGTAGCTCCTACGAGCAGTACTTC	CASRMDGSSYEQYF
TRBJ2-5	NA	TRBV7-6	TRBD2	TGTGCCAGCAGCTTAGATATGGGGCTAGCGGACCAAGAGACCCAGTACTTC	CASSLDMGLADQETQYF
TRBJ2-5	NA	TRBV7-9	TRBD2	TGTGCCAGCGGAAGACTAGCGGCCGCAAAAGAGACCCAGTACTTC	CASGRLAAAKETQYF
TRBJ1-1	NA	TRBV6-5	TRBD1	TGTGCCAGCAGTTACTCGTATCCGGACAGGGGGACTGAAGCTTTCTTT	CASSYSYPDRGTEAFF
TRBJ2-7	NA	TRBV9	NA	TGTGCCAGCAGCCCCCCGTCGAATTCCTACGAGCAGTACTTC	CASSPPSNSYEQYF
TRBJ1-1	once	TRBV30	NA	TGTGCCTGGACCGTGGGGGGGAACACTGAAGCTTTCTTT	CAWTVGGNTEAFF
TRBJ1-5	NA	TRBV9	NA	TGTGCCAGCAGCCCAGGGACGGCGGACGGGCCCCAGCATTTT	CASSPGTADGPQHF
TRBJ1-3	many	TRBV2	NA	TGTGCCAGCGGATCAGGGAAGGTTGCTGGAAACACCATATATTTT	CASGSGKVAGNTIYF
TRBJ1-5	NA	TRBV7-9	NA	TGTGCCAGCAGCCCGGACAGTGGCAATCAGCCCCAGCATTTT	CASSPDSGNQPQHF
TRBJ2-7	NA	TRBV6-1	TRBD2	TGTGCCAGCAGTGAAGGAACTAGCGGCTACGAGCAGTACTTC	CASSEGTSGYEQYF
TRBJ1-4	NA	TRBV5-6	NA	TGTGCCAGCAGCTGGACCTCGGCAGATGAAAAACTGTTTTTT	CASSWTSADEKLFF
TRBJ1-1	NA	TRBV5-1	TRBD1	TGCGCCAGCAGCTTACCGGGACAGGGGATGAACACTGAAGCTTTCTTT	CASSLPGQGMNTEAFF
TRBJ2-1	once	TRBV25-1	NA	TGTGCCAGCAGTGAATCTGGGCCAGGGTTTCTTAATGAGCAGTTCTTC	CASSESGPGFLNEQFF
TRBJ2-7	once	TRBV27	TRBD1	TGTGCCAGCAGCCTCACAGGGGGAAACGAGCAGTACTTC	CASSLTGGNEQYF
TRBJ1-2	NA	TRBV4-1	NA	TGCGCCAGCAGCCAAGCAGGAGGTAGCTATGGCTACACCTTC	CASSQAGGSYGYTF
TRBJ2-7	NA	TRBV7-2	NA	TGTGCCAGCAGGGATTCCTACGAGCAGTACTTC	CASRDSYEQYF
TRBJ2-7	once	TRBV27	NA	TGTGCCAGCAGTTTTGGGGACGGCGGGTTCGGCGAGCAGTACTTC	CASSFGDGGFGEQYF
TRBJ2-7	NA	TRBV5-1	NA	TGCGCCAGCAGCCCTGACACGAACTACGAGCAGTACTTC	CASSPDTNYEQYF
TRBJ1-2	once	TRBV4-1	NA	TGCGCCAGCAGCCAAGTAGAGGGGGGGAACTATGGCTACACCTTC	CASSQVEGGNYGYTF
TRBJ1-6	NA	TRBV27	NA	TGTGCCAGCAGTTTACGGGGGAATTCACCCCTCCACTTT	CASSLRGNSPLHF
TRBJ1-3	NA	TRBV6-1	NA	TGTGCCAGCAGTGAAGCAGGACAGGGAAACACCATATATTTT	CASSEAGQGNTIYF
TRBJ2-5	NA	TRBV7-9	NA	TGTGCCAGCAGCCCCTCTAGAGGCGGTTTATCCCAAGAGACCCAGTACTTC	CASSPSRGGLSQETQYF
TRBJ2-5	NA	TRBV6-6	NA	TGTGCCAGCAGTTACTCAGGGTACCAAGAGACCCAGTACTTC	CASSYSGYQETQYF
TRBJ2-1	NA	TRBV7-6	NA	TGTGCCAGCAGCTCAACTTTCTCTGAGCAGTTCTTC	CASSSTFSEQFF
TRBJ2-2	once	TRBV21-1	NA	TGTGCCAGCAGCAAAGGAGGGGACAATTATACCGGGGAGCTGTTTTTT	CASSKGGDNYTGELFF
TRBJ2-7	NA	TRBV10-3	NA	TGTGCCATCAGTCCGACAGGTTCCTACGAGCAGTACTTC	CAISPTGSYEQYF
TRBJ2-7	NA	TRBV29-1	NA	TGCAGCGTTGCGAGGGGCCAAATCTACGAGCAGTACTTC	CSVARGQIYEQYF
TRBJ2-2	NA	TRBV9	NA	TGTGCCAGCAGCGTAGCGGGGGGCGGCACCGGGGAGCTGTTTTTT	CASSVAGGGTGELFF
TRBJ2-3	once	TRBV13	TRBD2	TGTGCCAGCAGCCCCGCGGGAGTAGCGGGCCTCACAGATACGCAGTATTTT	CASSPAGVAGLTDTQYF
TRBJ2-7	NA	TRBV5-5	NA	TGTGCCAGCAGCTTGGTAGTTGGCGGGGAGCAGTACTTC	CASSLVVGGEQYF
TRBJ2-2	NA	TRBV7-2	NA	TGTGCCAGCAGCTCCGGGGGAACTGGGGAGCTGTTTTTT	CASSSGGTGELFF
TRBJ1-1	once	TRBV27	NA	TGTGCCAGCAGTTTAGGAGGGCCGGGCACTGAAGCTTTCTTT	CASSLGGPGTEAFF
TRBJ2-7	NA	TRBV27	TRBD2	TGTGCCAGCAGTTTATCCCTAGCGGGAAACGAGCAGTACTTC	CASSLSLAGNEQYF
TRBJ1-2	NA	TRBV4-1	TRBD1	TGCGCCAGCAGCCAAGAATGGGGACAGCCCTATGGCTACACCTTC	CASSQEWGQPYGYTF
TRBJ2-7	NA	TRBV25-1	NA	TGTGCCAGCAGCGATGGACAGAGCTCCTACGAGCAGTACTTC	CASSDGQSSYEQYF
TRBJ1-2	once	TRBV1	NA	TGCACCAGCAGCCAAGGCAGGGGCACAGAGCGGGGCTACACCTTC	CTSSQGRGTERGYTF
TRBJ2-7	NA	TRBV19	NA	TGTGCCAGTAGTATTTCGGAGGGGTTGGACTCCTACGAGCAGTACTTC	CASSISEGLDSYEQYF
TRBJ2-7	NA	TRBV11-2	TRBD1	TGTGCCAGCAGAGAGACAGGGTCGCACTACGAGCAGTACTTC	CASRETGSHYEQYF
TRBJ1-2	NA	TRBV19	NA	TGTGCCAGTAGTCCACAGGGTGGTTATGGCTACACCTTC	CASSPQGGYGYTF
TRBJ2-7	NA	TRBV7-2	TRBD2	TGTGCCAGCAGCCCCGGACTAGGGTACGAGCAGTACTTC	CASSPGLGYEQYF
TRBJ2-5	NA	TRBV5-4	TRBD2	TGTGCCAGCAGCTTGGGGATAGCGGGGGGGCCGAAGGAGACCCAGTACTTC	CASSLGIAGGPKETQYF
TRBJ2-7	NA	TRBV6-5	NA	TGTGCCTCAATGGAGGCAGGGGAAGCCTACGAGCAGTACTTC	CASMEAGEAYEQYF
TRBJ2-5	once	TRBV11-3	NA	TGTGCCAGCAGCTTGGAAGCCCAAGAGACCCAGTACTTC	CASSLEAQETQYF